These 30 T cell receptor beta chains were all obtained from the same sample, sequenced in a study of tumor-infiltrating lymphocytes in primary liver carcinoma (dated by TCRdb to the late 2010s). This sample was sequenced with an Illumina HiSeq 2500. A constant-region primer and ProtoScript II reverse transcriptase were used to reverse-transcribe TCRbeta-specific cDNA from 500 ng total RNA. The TCRbeta libraries were prepared through three rounds of nested multiplex PCR following a slightly modified ARM-PCR procedure. Each of the first two PCR rounds ran for approximately 10 cycles using multiplex TRBV1-TRBV30 forward primers together with a Cbeta reverse primer. In-frame beta chains were kept once TCRdb had trimmed the public reads at Q25 with fastp and called clones with MiXCR. Each CDR3 protein appears once, grouped with its most common genes and DNA. The sample table contains about 30,000 distinct CDR3 sequences; only one count was recorded for approximately 71% of them. Of the sample, under 35% falls within the top ten clones.

Total RNA and DNA were co-extracted from around 20-30 mg of bulk tissue with the AllPrep DNA/RNA mini kit, without cell sorting. The sample taken for sequencing was liver tumor tissue from sampling region 3. The cell subset or site tag for this specimen amounts to: tumor region T3, left-lateral pole. The receptors stem from a woman aged 25 to 39 with primary liver carcinoma and hepatitis B virus infection.

In regard to this clonotype: At one of its ends the junction is not consistent with the germline gene, which may arise from a read error. The J gene is TRBJ2-5, the V gene TRBV11-2; the D is unclear. This CDR3 region has 11 residues. Looked up from germline, CDR1 is SGHAT and CDR2 is FQNNGV. The CDR3 DNA sequence: TGTGCCAGCAGTGAGAGCGAGACCCAGCACTTC. This sequence encodes CASSESETQHF.

At least ten counts were recorded for this clonotype. At one of its ends the junction is not consistent with the germline gene, which may arise from a read error. The chain has TRBV29-1 and TRBJ1-1; D is perhaps TRBD1 (5 bases). Germline lookup yields CDR1 SQVTM and CDR2 ANQGSEA. The CDR3 is 11 amino acids. CDR3 residues: CSADSDTEVFF. The CDR3 bases are TGCAGCGCTGATTCGGACACTGAAGTTTTCTTT.

In this sample, this clonotype turned up a few times. The V call is TRBV7-8, the J call TRBJ2-3; 10 bases fit TRBD1. The CDR3 runs 17 residues. V was pared by 2 bases and J by 5 bases, with 10 bases of the junction left unmatched. Per germline, CDR1 SGHVS and CDR2 FQNEAQ. This chain's CDR3 is CASSLPWDRGAIDTQYF. DNA of the CDR3: TGTGCCAGCAGCTTACCCTGGGACAGGGGTGCGATAGATACGCAGTATTTT.

On this clonotype: A read error may produce the germline difference seen at one junction end. The chain employs TRBV29-1 and TRBJ2-6; a possible D gene is TRBD2 (5 bases). The CDR3 is 13 residues long. Germline V gene sequence: CDR1 SQVTM, CDR2 ANQGSEA. The CDR3 region is CSAVWRGANVLTF. The CDR3 DNA is TGTAGCGCTGTATGGCGAGGGGCCAACGTCCTGACTTTC.

As concerns this clonotype: The germline gene is not matched at one end of the junction; a read error may be the cause. The gene calls are TRBV4-1 and TRBJ2-1; 13 nucleotides line up with TRBD2. Per germline, CDR1 MGHRA and CDR2 YSYEKL. This CDR3 contains 18 residues. The chain's CDR3 is CAISQGTTSGRVCNEQSF. CDR3 bases: TGCGCCATCAGCCAAGGCACTACTAGCGGGAGGGTATGCAATGAGCAGTCCTTC.

V usage is TRBV10-3 and J usage is TRBJ2-1, with D hard to call. V was shortened by 5 bases and J by 12 bases, with 20 bases between the two germline ends. Germline CDR1 reads ENHRY; CDR2 reads SYGVKD. The CDR3 sequence is 14 residues long. The CDR3 nucleotides read TGTGCCATCAGTCCCAAGGCGACCTGGGATGGGCAGTTCTTC. Encoded protein: CAISPKATWDGQFF.

In its sample, this clonotype ranks as medium-sized. The chain carries TRBV12-3 or TRBV12-4 and TRBJ1-2; 7 bases line up with TRBD1. The CDR3 extends over 13 amino acids. V lost 5 bases to trimming and J lost 4 bases; unmatched junction nucleotides: 4. CDR3 region: CASSPRDSYGYTF. CDR3 in DNA: TGTGCCAGCAGTCCCCGGGACAGCTATGGCTACACCTTC.

Ten or more counts support this clonotype. The gene calls are TRBV6-5 and TRBJ2-1, with 7 nucleotides matching TRBD2. Germline CDR1 is MNHEY and CDR2 is SVGAGI. The ends lost 6 bases at V and 7 bases at J; junction bases unmatched: 12. CDR3 length: 15 amino acids. The CDR3 nucleotides read TGTGCCAGCAGGGGAGGGACCTCCAACCCTAATGAGCAGTTCTTC. Its protein product is CASRGGTSNPNEQFF.

As concerns this clonotype: A read error may produce the germline difference seen at one junction end. This chain joins TRBV11-2 and TRBJ2-1; TRBD2 aligns across 11 bases. Germline assignment: CDR1 SGHAT and CDR2 FQNNGV. This CDR3 comprises 16 residues. The CDR3 sequence: CVSSTSLAGGYDKQFF. The CDR3 DNA is TGTGTCAGCAGCACCTCTCTAGCGGGAGGATACGATAAGCAGTTCTTC.

A remark on this clonotype: Given the absence of the conserved phenylalanine or tryptophan at the CDR3 end, a read error is likely. The chain carries TRBV6-5 and TRBJ2-5; 7 nucleotides line up with TRBD1. The length of the CDR3 is 13 residues. Germline lookup yields CDR1 MNHEY and CDR2 SVGAGI. This chain's CDR3 is CAGSTDRGLTQYL. The DNA for the CDR3 is TGTGCCGGCAGTACCGATAGGGGGCTGACCCAGTACTTA.

In its sample, this clonotype was seen many times. Its ends do not fully match the called genes, so a read error is possible. The chain has TRBV11-2 and TRBJ2-3, with TRBD2 matching over 10 bases. CDR3 size: 15 residues. Germline V gives CDR1 SGHAT, CDR2 FQNNGV. This chain's CDR3 is CAISPGLADPDTQYF. CDR3 DNA sequence: TGTGCCATCAGCCCTGGACTAGCGGACCCAGATACGCAGTATTTT.

In its sample, this clonotype was seen once. A read error may be the cause here, since a much bigger clone is one base away. This sequence joins TRBV19 and TRBJ2-7; the match to TRBD2 covers 11 bases. Looked up from germline, CDR1 is LNHDA and CDR2 is SQIVND (reference sequence). The junction had 11 bases not matched to a gene; V was cut back by 7 bases and J by 6 bases. This CDR3 has 15 amino acids. The CDR3 DNA reads as TGTGCCAGTAAGAGTATGGCTAGCGGGGGGAGCGAGCAGTACTTC. It yields the protein CASKSMASGGSEQYF.

A word on this clonotype: Because the CDR3 is missing its conserved closing phenylalanine or tryptophan, this is likely a read error. The rearrangement joins TRBV11-2 to TRBJ1-1; the D gene is possibly TRBD1 (5 bases). Germline CDR1 and CDR2: SGHAT and FQNNGV. This CDR3 is 13 amino acids long. CDR3 in amino acids: CASTPYGGTEAFL. The CDR3 DNA sequence: TGTGCGAGCACCCCCTATGGGGGCACTGAAGCTTTCTTG.

A note on this clonotype: An end of the junction differs from the germline gene, which may be a read error. The chain recombines TRBV4-1 with TRBJ2-7; D possibly corresponds to TRBD1 (6 bases). This CDR3 has 14 amino acids. Germline CDR1 reads MGHRA; CDR2 reads YSYEKL. In DNA form, the CDR3 reads TGCGCCAGCAGCCTCAAGCCACAGGGTGGCGAGCTGTGCTTC. Protein: CASSLKPQGGELCF.

This clonotype showed up just a few times. It is unclear where the CDR3 begins or ends on the DNA, so no DNA is shown, and the CDR3 is as TCRdb lists it. V and J are TRBV29-1 and TRBJ2-1; TRBD2, the table's D call, was not compared with the DNA. The CDR3 extends over 18 residues, inclusive of both ends. Germline values: CDR1 SQVTM, CDR2 ANQGSEA. This CDR3 reads CSVSRLAALVGGGNEQFF.

On this clonotype itself: With a much larger clone just one base away, this may be a read error. The genes are TRBV11-2 and TRBJ2-2; TRBD1 matches at 10 bases. This CDR3 has 15 amino acids. The germline V gene encodes CDR1 SGHAT and CDR2 FQNNGV. The CDR3 DNA follows: TGTGTCAGCAGCCGTGACAGGGGGCACACCGGGGAGCTGTTTTTT. Its protein is CVSSRDRGHTGELFF. Looking up the rest from reference TRBV11-2 and TRBJ2-2 gives the full variable domain: EAGVAQSPRYKIIEKRQSVAFWCNPISGHATLYWYQQILGQGPKLLIQFQNNGVVDDSQLPKDRFSAERLKGVDSTLKIQPAKLEDSAVYLCVSSRDRGHTGELFFGEGSRLTVL.

The genes are TRBV5-6 and TRBJ2-7; no reliable D call. Trimming stripped 5 bases from V and 0 bases from J, with 15 bases between. CDR1 and CDR2 (germline): SGHDT, YYEEEE. This CDR3 has 15 residues. In nucleotides, the CDR3 is TGTGCCAGCAGTACCCGGATAGTGGGCTCCTACGAGCAGTACTTC. Protein: CASSTRIVGSYEQYF.

As for this clonotype: One junction end does not reproduce the germline sequence, and a read error may be involved. The genes are TRBV29-1 and TRBJ2-1; maybe TRBD2 (5 bases). The CDR3 totals 12 residues. Germline V gives CDR1 SQVTM, CDR2 ANQGSEA. DNA for the CDR3: TGTAGCGCCTCAAGGGACTACAATGAGCAGTTCTTC. Translating it yields CSASRDYNEQFF.

Worth noting for this clonotype: At one end the junction does not follow the germline gene, possibly because of a read error. The chain links TRBV6-6 to TRBJ1-2; no definite D call. The CDR3 extends over 11 amino acids. Germline V CDR1 and CDR2: MNHNY, SVGAGI (reference sequence). This CDR3 is CASRADYDYTF. The CDR3 DNA sequence: TGTGCCAGCAGGGCCGACTATGACTACACCTTC.

V and J are TRBV28 and TRBJ2-3; no clear D gene. Trimming shortened V by 9 bases and J by 9 bases, and 19 bases separated the two germline ends. The CDR3 sequence is 13 residues long. Germline V lookup: CDR1 MDHEN, CDR2 SYDVKM. CDR3 protein: CASRFNSANTQYF. In nucleotides, the CDR3 is TGTGCCAGTAGATTTAACAGCGCTAACACGCAGTATTTT.

Concerning this clonotype itself: Mismatch with germline at one junction end may stem from a read error. The genes are TRBV12-3 or TRBV12-4 and TRBJ1-5; D is uncertain. The CDR3 extends over 13 amino acids. The CDR3 loop reads CVSSLHSNQLQHF. Here the CDR3 DNA reads TGTGTCAGCAGTTTACACAGCAATCAGCTCCAGCATTTT.

The chain is built from TRBV6-5 and TRBJ1-2; D gene uncertain. V was shortened by 4 bases and J by 10 bases, with 13 bases between the two germline ends. The length of the CDR3 is 12 residues. The germline CDR1 and CDR2 sequences are MNHEY and SVGAGI. The CDR3 nucleotides are TGTGCCAGCAGTTCACCAGGCGCCGTCTACACCTTC. Amino acids: CASSSPGAVYTF.

Concerning this clonotype: One junction end disagrees with the germline gene, perhaps due to a read error. The V and J genes are TRBV11-2 and TRBJ2-1, with 8 nucleotides matching TRBD2. The germline V gene encodes CDR1 SGHAT and CDR2 FQNNGV. The CDR3 is 16 residues long. CDR3 protein: CASSTSIAGGYNKQFF. Here the CDR3 DNA reads TGTGCCAGCAGCACCTCTATTGCGGGAGGATACAATAAGCAGTTCTTC.

The table lists this clonotype with a count of one. Here the CDR3 omits its conserved ending phenylalanine or tryptophan, so a read error is the likely source. This rearrangement joins TRBV5-6 to TRBJ1-1, with D maybe TRBD1 (5 bases). From germline, CDR1 is SGHDT and CDR2 YYEEEE. The CDR3 is 15 amino acids. DNA of the CDR3: TGTGCCAGCAGCTTGGTGGGGGAGGTGAGCACTGAGGCTTTCATT. This codes for CASSLVGEVSTEAFI.

The sample holds a few counts of this clonotype. The rearrangement uses TRBV20-1 and TRBJ1-6; no reliable D call. The CDR3 is 15 residues long. The V end lost 6 bases, the J end lost 7 bases, and 19 bases lay between the germline ends. In germline, CDR1 is DFQATT, CDR2 SNEGSKA (reference sequence). The CDR3 protein is CSALAPDRMNSPLHF. The CDR3, as DNA: TGCAGTGCCCTGGCGCCAGATCGGATGAATTCACCCCTCCACTTT.

About this clonotype itself: A read error may be the cause here, since a much bigger clone is one base away. The V and J genes are TRBV20-1 and TRBJ2-7; 14 nucleotides align to TRBD2. The V segment lost 7 bases and the J segment 1 base; nucleotides outside the gene matches: 6. The CDR3 has 15 residues. CDR1 is DFQATT and CDR2 is SNEGSKA in the germline V gene (reference sequence). The CDR3 DNA sequence: TGCAGTGATTCGACTAGCGGGAGGGCGTCCTACGAGCAGTACTTC. Its protein product is CSDSTSGRASYEQYF.

V gene TRBV28 combines with J gene TRBJ2-7; D may be TRBD2 (7 bases). Trimming took 3 bases from V and 5 from J, leaving 17 bases between them. Germline V CDR1 and CDR2: MDHEN, SYDVKM. There are 15 residues in the CDR3. CDR3 amino acids: CASSFWEGGVNEQYF. As DNA, the CDR3 is TGTGCCAGCAGTTTCTGGGAGGGGGGCGTGAACGAGCAGTACTTC.

V is TRBV6-1 and J is TRBJ2-7; D might be TRBD1 (6 bases). The CDR3 length is 15 residues. Deletions cut 3 bases from V and 7 bases from J, with 19 bases between. In germline, CDR1 is MNHNS, CDR2 SASEGT. The CDR3 region is CASSDAGTGKQEQYF. CDR3 bases: TGTGCCAGCAGTGATGCCGGAACAGGGAAGCAAGAGCAGTACTTC.

This clonotype was seen ten or more times. This chain uses TRBV12-3 or TRBV12-4 with TRBJ1-6; 8 bases are a match to TRBD1. The CDR3 covers 15 residues. V lost 3 bases and J lost 4; bases outside the gene matches: 2. CDR3 sequence: CASSFRTGYNSPLHF. CDR3 DNA sequence: TGTGCCAGCAGTTTTCGGACAGGGTATAATTCACCCCTCCACTTT.

Note on this clonotype: Being one base from a much bigger clone, this may be a read error. The gene calls are TRBV2 and TRBJ2-7; 11 bases are shared with TRBD1. The CDR3 runs to 13 residues. From germline, CDR1 is SNHLY and CDR2 FYNNEI. CDR3 residues: CVARDRGFYEQYF. The DNA for the CDR3 is TGTGTCGCGAGGGACAGGGGGTTCTACGAGCAGTACTTC.